Sequencing of this T cell receptor (beta chain) was carried out in a study of control samples from healthy donors and cancer patients (dated by TCRdb to 2020 to 2022). The library came from the immunoSEQ multiplex PCR assay. The source is immuneACCESS, and TCRdb retained only in-frame sequences with V and J called. Part of the clones is not carried over; for the studies checked, unresolved V genes explain less than half of this, and the remainder is unexplained. A total of around 140,000 clones appear in this sample, about 90% of them only once. Of the sample, just over 7.5% falls within the top ten clones. Remarks on this clone: Its antigen is currently not known. Within one base of it there is no much larger clone, and no base qualities were kept.

The germline V gene encodes CDR1 MDHEN and CDR2 SYDVKM. For this chain, trimming is 5 bases at the V end and 5 bases at the J end, and the number of junction bases without a gene match is 5. Counted from cysteine to phenylalanine, this CDR3 has 15 amino acids. Only the CDR3 part of the read is kept: 45 bases, read in frame from the first base. Recombination linked TRBV28 to TRBJ1-5; 11 central nucleotides agree with TRBD1. The sequenced material came from PBMCs. The receptor comes from a man aged 45 to 65 with head and neck cancer. The CDR3 amino acid sequence is: CASSPGQGAYQPQHF. The nucleotide sequence reads TGTGCCAGCAGTCCAGGACAGGGGGCTTATCAGCCCCAGCATTTT.